The 26 T cell receptor beta chains below were found in one sample sequenced in a study of response to subunit inactivated influenza vaccine. MiXCR, applied by TCRdb to the RT-PCR reads, yields one record per CDR3 protein. The table lists hundreds of thousands of distinct CDR3 sequences, approximately 14% of them singletons. Sample: PBMCs from blood, taken 12 days after vaccination. Receptors originate from a man aged 45-65 years who received an inactivated influenza vaccine.

The V and J genes are TRBV4-1 and TRBJ2-7, with 7 bases lining up with TRBD2. Trimming took 2 bases from V and 2 from J; bases not matched to a gene: 6. CDR1 and CDR2 from the germline V gene are MGHRA and YSYEKL. The length of the CDR3 is 15 residues. The CDR3 is CASSQIAGEAYEQYF. DNA of the CDR3: TGCGCCAGCAGCCAAATCGCGGGGGAGGCCTACGAGCAGTACTTC.

This chain uses TRBV18 with TRBJ2-7; no firm D call. CDR1 is KGHSH and CDR2 is LQKENI in the germline V gene. V shed 1 base and J shed 6 bases, with 7 bases lying between them. The CDR3 consists of 12 residues. CDR3: CASSPRYSEQYF. The CDR3, as DNA: TGTGCCAGCTCACCACGGTACAGCGAGCAGTACTTC.

This clonotype showed up just a few times. This sequence joins TRBV12-3 or TRBV12-4 and TRBJ1-2, with a possible D match to TRBD1 (5 bases). With 7 bases removed from V and 4 bases from J, the gap between germline ends came to 19 bases. The CDR3 is made up of 15 amino acids. CDR3 sequence (DNA): TGTGCCAGCACCCCGGGAGGGGCAAGAGGCTATGGCTACACCTTC. This encodes CASTPGGARGYGYTF.

V gene TRBV29-1 combines with J gene TRBJ2-5; TRBD2 agrees at 11 bases. Germline loops: CDR1 SQVTM, CDR2 ANQGSEA. J gave up 7 bases and V 3 bases, and 13 bases lay outside the gene matches. The CDR3 loop spans 16 amino acids. CDR3 sequence (DNA): TGCAGCGTTGAGCCCCACTTAGCGGGAGGGCCATCGACCCAGTACTTC. Its protein product is CSVEPHLAGGPSTQYF.

This clonotype came up a few times. V is TRBV3-1 and J is TRBJ2-1, with 9 bases lining up with TRBD2. The CDR3 covers 17 residues. In germline, CDR1 is LGHDT, CDR2 YNNKEL (reference sequence). The V and J ends lost 1 base and 2 bases, in that order; junction bases with no gene match: 6. Written as DNA, the CDR3 is TGTGCCAGCAGCCAAGGAGTAGCGGGAGACACCTACAATGAGCAGTTCTTC. Amino acid sequence: CASSQGVAGDTYNEQFF.

This chain joins TRBV28 and TRBJ1-5, with D uncertain. CDR3 length: 13 amino acids. The V gene lost 7 bases and the J gene lost 4 bases, with 11 bases spanning the gap. In germline, CDR1 is MDHEN, CDR2 SYDVKM. CDR3 sequence (DNA): TGTGCCAGCATCGGGGTCCGAAATCAGCCCCAGCATTTT. This gives the protein CASIGVRNQPQHF.

The chain uses TRBV7-2 and TRBJ2-7, with D perhaps assigned TRBD1 or TRBD2 (5 bases each). V lost 3 bases to trimming and J lost 2 bases, with 11 bases between them. The germline V gene has CDR1 SGHTA and CDR2 FQGNSA. The CDR3 is made up of 14 amino acids. The CDR3, as DNA: TGTGCCAGCAGCTTCTGGGACGGAGCCTACGAGCAGTACTTC. This gives the protein CASSFWDGAYEQYF.

The rearrangement uses TRBV7-2 and TRBJ2-6; TRBD1 aligns across 9 bases. This CDR3 is 17 amino acids long. The V gene end was trimmed by 5 bases and the J gene end by 2 bases; junction bases not matched to a gene: 7. CDR1 SGHTA and CDR2 FQGNSA come from the germline V gene. Here the CDR3 reads CASSQGQGRAGANVLTF. In nucleotides, the CDR3 is TGTGCCAGCAGCCAGGGACAGGGACGTGCTGGGGCCAACGTCCTGACTTTC.

This sequence joins TRBV20-1 and TRBJ2-7; D ambiguous. The V end was cut by 6 bases, the J end by 2 bases, with 17 bases between. Per germline, CDR1 DFQATT and CDR2 SNEGSKA (reference sequence). The CDR3 has 14 amino acids. The CDR3 loop reads CSANSLLLTYEQYF. As DNA, the CDR3 is TGCAGTGCCAACTCGCTGCTCCTGACCTACGAGCAGTACTTC.

The J gene is TRBJ2-7, the V gene TRBV15; 8 bases are shared with TRBD1. This CDR3 region has 15 residues. V lost 6 bases and J lost 6; bases outside the gene matches: 13. CDR1 and CDR2 from the germline V gene are LNHNV and YYDKDF (reference sequence). CDR3 amino acids: CATSMSRTGFSEQYF. For the CDR3, the DNA is TGTGCCACCAGTATGTCGAGGACAGGGTTCTCCGAGCAGTACTTC. The variable domain in full, with the rest retrieved from reference TRBV15 and TRBJ2-7, is DAMVIQNPRYQVTQFGKPVTLSCSQTLNHNVMYWYQQKSSQAPKLLFHYYDKDFNNEADTPDNFQSRRPNTSFCFLDIRSPGLGDTAMYLCATSMSRTGFSEQYFGPGTRLTVT.

This clonotype was counted many times. The chain employs TRBV12-3 or TRBV12-4 and TRBJ1-6, with unresolved D. This CDR3 spans 13 amino acids. V was trimmed by 0 bases and J by 8 bases, leaving 5 bases between them. This CDR3 is CASSLARDSPLHF. Here the CDR3 DNA reads TGTGCCAGCAGTTTAGCAAGAGATTCACCCCTCCACTTT.

The chain combines TRBV5-1 with TRBJ2-2; 8 nucleotides agree with TRBD2. J lost 6 bases, V lost 4 bases, and 11 bases had no gene match. CDR1 is SGHRS and CDR2 is YFSETQ in the germline V gene. The CDR3 is 16 residues long. The CDR3 DNA reads TGCGCCAGCAGCCCTCAAGCGGGGGCGGTCGCCGGGGAGCTGTTTTTT. The encoded protein is CASSPQAGAVAGELFF.

This clonotype was picked up many times. The rearrangement uses TRBV5-1 and TRBJ2-1, with TRBD2 identical over 9 bases. Trimming removed 3 bases from V and 7 bases from J; junction bases left unmatched: 8. This CDR3 contains 15 residues. CDR1 is SGHRS, CDR2 YFSETQ, per germline. The CDR3 DNA reads TGCGCCAGCAGCTATAGCGGGGGAGGTTCGAATGAGCAGTTCTTC. As protein: CASSYSGGGSNEQFF.

The chain is built from TRBV6-5 and TRBJ1-1; D gene unclear. This CDR3 has 14 amino acids. CDR1 and CDR2 (germline): MNHEY, SVGAGI. V shed 3 bases and J shed 4 bases, with 12 bases lying between them. The CDR3 reads CASSYLPGSTEAFF. Here the CDR3 DNA reads TGTGCCAGCAGTTATCTTCCAGGATCCACTGAAGCTTTCTTT.

The chain recombines TRBV12-3 or TRBV12-4 with TRBJ2-1, with D perhaps TRBD2 (6 bases). V lost 7 bases to trimming and J lost 6 bases, with 19 bases between them. The CDR3 contains 15 residues. The CDR3 spells CASTGSVTAGNEQFF. Here the CDR3 DNA reads TGTGCCAGCACCGGGAGTGTCACAGCCGGCAATGAGCAGTTCTTC.

This chain's CDR3 is CASSQDRTGVGELFF. The DNA for the CDR3 is TGCGCCAGCAGCCAAGATAGGACAGGGGTCGGGGAGCTGTTTTTT. V is TRBV4-3 and J is TRBJ2-2; 9 bases match TRBD1. V lost 0 bases, J lost 7 bases, and 3 bases stayed unmatched. CDR3 length: 15 residues. The germline CDR1 and CDR2 sequences are LGHNA and YSLEER.

Only a few counts were recorded for this clonotype. The rearrangement links TRBV5-1 to TRBJ1-4; no reliable D call. Germline V gene lookup returns CDR1 SGHRS and CDR2 YFSETQ. CDR3 length: 15 amino acids. V was cut by 6 bases and J by 0 bases, with 12 bases left in between. CDR3 sequence reads: CASTLFPTTNEKLFF. The CDR3 coding sequence is TGCGCCAGCACGTTGTTCCCTACAACTAATGAAAAACTGTTTTTT. Full variable domain (outside the CDR3, taken from reference TRBV5-1 and TRBJ1-4): KAGVTQTPRYLIKTRGQQVTLSCSPISGHRSVSWYQQTPGQGLQFLFEYFSETQRNKGNFPGRFSGRQFSNSRSEMNVSTLELGDSALYLCASTLFPTTNEKLFFGSGTQLSVL.

The chain joins TRBV28 to TRBJ2-1; D unresolved. The CDR3 has 15 amino acids. Trimming shortened V by 6 bases and J by 5 bases, and 17 bases separated the two germline ends. The germline V gene encodes CDR1 MDHEN and CDR2 SYDVKM. For the CDR3, the DNA is TGTGCCAGCAGCACGGTGGGGTCCAGAAACAATGAGCAGTTCTTC. It specifies CASSTVGSRNNEQFF.

This clonotype was detected only a few times. V and J are TRBV2 and TRBJ1-2; the D gene is possibly TRBD1 (6 bases). CDR3 length: 13 residues. The germline CDR1 and CDR2 sequences are SNHLY and FYNNEI. V was shortened by 3 bases and J by 7 bases, with 12 bases between the two germline ends. CDR3 amino acids: CASSERTGIGYTF. In nucleotides, the CDR3 is TGTGCCAGCAGTGAGCGAACAGGGATTGGCTACACCTTC.

The CDR3 bases are TGCGCCAGCAGCTTCGGGACTAGCGGAGGCCCTAGCACAGATACGCAGTATTTT. Translation: CASSFGTSGGPSTDTQYF. This sequence joins TRBV5-1 and TRBJ2-3; 11 positions agree with TRBD2. The CDR3 loop spans 18 amino acids. The germline gives CDR1 SGHRS, CDR2 YFSETQ. The trim removed 2 bases at V and 0 bases at J, leaving 8 bases unmatched.

This chain links TRBV20-1 with TRBJ2-7, with 9 bases aligning to TRBD1. The V gene end was trimmed by 0 bases and the J gene end by 4 bases; junction bases not matched to a gene: 13. The germline V gene has CDR1 DFQATT and CDR2 SNEGSKA (reference sequence). This CDR3 region has 17 residues. CDR3 nucleotide sequence: TGCAGTGCTAGAGACCCCTTCCGGACAGGGGAGGTGTACGAGCAGTACTTC. This encodes CSARDPFRTGEVYEQYF.

The V gene is TRBV11-2, the J gene TRBJ2-3, with D possibly matching TRBD2 (7 bases). Germline lookup yields CDR1 SGHAT and CDR2 FQNNGV. The CDR3 totals 17 residues. Trimming stripped 4 bases from V and 1 base from J, with 18 bases between. The CDR3 DNA is TGTGCCAGCAGCTCGTCGGGGGGCGATGGTGGCACAGATACGCAGTATTTT. Its translation is CASSSSGGDGGTDTQYF.

This clonotype was seen more than once but under ten times. The genes are TRBV29-1 and TRBJ2-1; D possibly corresponds to TRBD2 (6 bases). The CDR3 runs 12 residues. The V end lost 8 bases, the J end lost 5 bases, and 13 bases lay between the germline ends. Germline CDR1 reads SQVTM; CDR2 reads ANQGSEA. DNA for the CDR3: TGCAGCTCCTTAGCGGCAAACAATGAGCAGTTCTTC. It specifies CSSLAANNEQFF.

The gene calls are TRBV4-3 and TRBJ2-2; 8 bases match TRBD1. The CDR3 has 18 amino acids. V shed 0 bases and J 7 bases; nucleotides not matched to a gene: 13. Germline CDR1 is LGHNA and CDR2 is YSLEER. For the CDR3, the DNA is TGCGCCAGCAGCCAAGATGTATTGAGGCAGGGGGCGGGCGGGGAGCTGTTTTTT. This gives the protein CASSQDVLRQGAGGELFF.

This clonotype was picked up many times. The chain is built from TRBV30 and TRBJ2-1, with 8 positions matching TRBD2. Unmatched junction bases numbered 6, after V lost 0 bases and J lost 2 bases. The CDR3 has 16 residues. From germline, CDR1 is GTSNPN and CDR2 SVGIG (reference sequence). The CDR3 nucleotides read TGTGCCTGGAGTGTCCCGGGACTAGTAACCTACAATGAGCAGTTCTTC. It translates to CAWSVPGLVTYNEQFF.

This clonotype has more than one count but fewer than ten. The chain recombines TRBV12-3 or TRBV12-4 with TRBJ2-5; tentative D call: TRBD1 (6 bases). V lost 3 bases, J lost 4 bases, and 18 bases lay in between. The CDR3 spans 16 residues. The CDR3 loop reads CASSLAPQGRRETQYF. The CDR3 DNA follows: TGTGCCAGCAGTTTGGCCCCACAGGGTCGGAGAGAGACCCAGTACTTC.